Listed below are T cell receptor beta chains from one sample, sequenced in a study of blood T cell repertoires in COVID-19. Generated by immunoSEQ multiplex PCR, the TCRdb table keeps only in-frame clones and is missing some. Among approximately 190,000 clones listed, 80% to 85% were seen once. The sequenced sample consisted of peripheral blood. Source of these receptors: a woman in her 40s with acute or convalescent COVID-19. The CDR3 runs from the conserved cysteine through the conserved F or W. Fields, in order: J gene, V gene, clone size, D gene, CDR3 DNA, CDR3 protein. D genes are given only for firm matches. Size tells how often a clone was seen (once, few, many) or the class of an expanded clone, and some rows leave it out.

>TRBJ2-3|TRBV7-9|few|.
TGTGCCAGCAGCCACTTAAATGAAGATACGCAGTATTTT
CASSHLNEDTQYF
>TRBJ1-4|TRBV7-8|.|.
TGTGCCAGCAGCTTAAGTGTGGGCCGTAATGAAAAACTGTTTTTT
CASSLSVGRNEKLFF
>TRBJ2-7|TRBV5-4|.|TRBD1
TGTGCCAGCAGCTTATCAGGGGGTACGAGCTCCTACGAGCAGTACTTC
CASSLSGGTSSYEQYF
>TRBJ1-1|TRBV11-1|.|.
TGTGCCAGCAGCTTAGGGCGGGGGAGCACTGAAGCTTTCTTT
CASSLGRGSTEAFF
>TRBJ2-7|TRBV2|once|.
TGTGCCAGCAGTGAAAAAAGCTCGGGCTCCTACGAGCAGTACTTC
CASSEKSSGSYEQYF
>TRBJ1-5|TRBV20-1|.|.
TGCAGTGCTAGTCGGGCGGGGAGCAATCAGCCCCAGCATTTT
CSASRAGSNQPQHF
>TRBJ1-2|TRBV29-1|.|TRBD1
TGCAGCGTTATCCCGGGACAGAGTGGCTACACCTTC
CSVIPGQSGYTF
>TRBJ2-1|TRBV24-1|.|TRBD1
TGTGCCACCAGTGATTTGCGACAGGGGGGTGACGATGAGCAGTTCTTC
CATSDLRQGGDDEQFF
>TRBJ1-2|TRBV27|.|.
TGTGCCAGCAGTGCCGGGAACACGAAAGGCTACACCTTC
CASSAGNTKGYTF
>TRBJ1-4|TRBV30|.|TRBD1
TGTGCCTGGAGTATCTCAGGGGGTTACTATAATGAAAAACTGTTTTTT
CAWSISGGYYNEKLFF
>TRBJ2-2|TRBV28|.|TRBD2
TGTGCCAGCAGTCCACTAGCGGAGAACACCGGGGAGCTGTTTTTT
CASSPLAENTGELFF
>TRBJ2-7|TRBV28|.|TRBD1
TGTGCCAGCAGGGGACAGGGTCCTTACGAGCAGTACTTC
CASRGQGPYEQYF
>TRBJ1-2|TRBV18|.|TRBD1
TGTGCCAGCTCACCAGGGACAGGGGATGCCTATGGCTACACCTTC
CASSPGTGDAYGYTF
>TRBJ2-1|TRBV11-2|once|TRBD2
TGTGCCAGCAGCTTAGGACTAGCGGGAACCAACAATGAGCAGTTCTTC
CASSLGLAGTNNEQFF
>TRBJ2-2|TRBV12-3/TRBV12-4|.|.
TGTGCCAGCAGTTATATCGGGGAGCTGTTTTTT
CASSYIGELFF
>TRBJ2-3|TRBV10-2|.|TRBD2
TGCGCCAGCAGTCACTCGCCGGGACTAGCGGGAGGGGATACGCAGTATTTT
CASSHSPGLAGGDTQYF
>TRBJ2-2|TRBV4-1|.|.
TGCGCCAGCAGCCAAGGGGGCCCGAACACCGGGGAGCTGTTTTTT
CASSQGGPNTGELFF
>TRBJ2-1|TRBV19|.|TRBD2
TGTGCCAGTAGTTGGTGGGAGGGCCGCGATGAGCAGTTCTTC
CASSWWEGRDEQFF
>TRBJ1-1|TRBV5-1|.|.
TGCGCCAGCAGCTTGCAGAAAAACACTGAAGCTTTCTTT
CASSLQKNTEAFF
>TRBJ1-2|TRBV9|.|TRBD1
TGTGCCAGCAGCGTAAGTGACAGGGAGCCCTATGGCTACACCTTC
CASSVSDREPYGYTF
>TRBJ2-1|TRBV12-3/TRBV12-4|.|.
TGTGCCAGCAGTTTAGCCGGTCACAATGAGCAGTTCTTC
CASSLAGHNEQFF
>TRBJ1-5|TRBV7-8|.|.
TGTGCCAGCAGCCTGGGGGCAACAGGGCAGCAGCCCCAGCATTTT
CASSLGATGQQPQHF
>TRBJ2-1|TRBV18|.|.
TGTGCCAGCTCACCAGCTGGTGAGGAGGATGAGCAGTTCTTC
CASSPAGEEDEQFF
>TRBJ2-6|TRBV24-1|.|.
TGTGCCACCAGTGACCCTAGGGCAGGGCCAGGGGCCAACGTCCTGACTTTC
CATSDPRAGPGANVLTF
>TRBJ2-3|TRBV27|.|TRBD1
TGTGCCAGCAGTATACTAACAGGGGCGTTGGATACGCAGTATTTT
CASSILTGALDTQYF
>TRBJ2-7|TRBV4-2|.|TRBD1
TGTGCCAGCAGCCAAGAGGGGGACAGGGGAACCTACGAGCAGTACTTC
CASSQEGDRGTYEQYF
>TRBJ2-1|TRBV7-8|.|TRBD1
TGTGCCAGCAGAATGGGGACAGGGACCTTGACTAATGAGCAGTTCTTC
CASRMGTGTLTNEQFF
>TRBJ2-7|TRBV28|.|TRBD1
TGTGCCAGCAGGGGGACAGGGAACTACGAGCAGTACTTC
CASRGTGNYEQYF
>TRBJ2-7|TRBV28|.|TRBD2
TGTGCCAGCAGTTTTGGGGTAGCGGGAGAGTCGGGCGAGCAGTACTTC
CASSFGVAGESGEQYF
>TRBJ2-2|TRBV5-4|.|.
TGTGCCACCGCCGAAGGGGCGGCGAACACCGGGGAGCTGTTTTTT
CATAEGAANTGELFF
>TRBJ2-7|TRBV2|once|TRBD2
TGTGCCAGCAGGGGACTAGCGGGGAACAACGCCTACGAGCAGTACTTC
CASRGLAGNNAYEQYF
>TRBJ1-1|TRBV2|.|TRBD1
TGTGCCAGCAGCGTACAGGGGTGGGGAGCTTTCTTT
CASSVQGWGAFF